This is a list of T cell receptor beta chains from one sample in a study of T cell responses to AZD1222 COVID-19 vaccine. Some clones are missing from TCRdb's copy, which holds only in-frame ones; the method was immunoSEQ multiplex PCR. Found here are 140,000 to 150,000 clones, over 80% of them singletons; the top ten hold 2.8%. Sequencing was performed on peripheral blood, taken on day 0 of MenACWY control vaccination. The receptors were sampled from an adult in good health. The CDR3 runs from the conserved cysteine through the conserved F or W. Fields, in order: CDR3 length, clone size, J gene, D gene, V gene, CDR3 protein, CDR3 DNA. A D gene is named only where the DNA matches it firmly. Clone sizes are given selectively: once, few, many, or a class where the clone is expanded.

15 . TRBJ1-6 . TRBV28 CASSLLGGDNSPLHF TGTGCCAGCAGTTTACTGGGAGGGGATAATTCACCCCTCCACTTT
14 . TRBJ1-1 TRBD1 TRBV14 CASSQWQGATEAFF TGTGCCAGCAGCCAATGGCAGGGGGCTACTGAAGCTTTCTTT
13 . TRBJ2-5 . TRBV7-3 CASSLTFQETQYF TGTGCCAGCAGCTTAACGTTCCAAGAGACCCAGTACTTC
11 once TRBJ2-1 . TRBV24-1 CATSAANEQFF TGTGCCACCAGTGCGGCAAATGAGCAGTTCTTC
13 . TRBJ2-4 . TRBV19 CASSIIDKNIQYF TGTGCCAGTAGTATCATCGACAAAAACATTCAGTACTTC
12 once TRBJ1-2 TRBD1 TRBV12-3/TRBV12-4 CASSWQGDGYTF TGTGCCAGCAGTTGGCAGGGGGACGGCTACACCTTC
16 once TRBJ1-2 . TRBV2 CASSESVSVGLYGYTF TGTGCCAGCAGTGAAAGTGTGAGTGTGGGACTCTATGGCTACACCTTC
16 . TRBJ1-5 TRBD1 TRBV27 CASLRTGGRSNQPQHF TGTGCCAGCCTGAGGACAGGGGGACGGAGCAATCAGCCCCAGCATTTT
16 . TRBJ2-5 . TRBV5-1 CASSLGPAGSGETQYF TGCGCCAGCAGCTTGGGTCCTGCCGGGAGTGGAGAGACCCAGTACTTC
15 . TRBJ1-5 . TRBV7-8 CASSSGGYPGQPQHF TGTGCCAGCAGCTCCGGAGGGTATCCCGGACAGCCCCAGCATTTT
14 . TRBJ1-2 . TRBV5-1 CASSLQYSNYGYTF TGCGCCAGCAGCTTACAGTACTCTAACTATGGCTACACCTTC
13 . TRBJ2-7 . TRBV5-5 CASSPRGVPEQYF TGTGCCAGCAGCCCACGCGGGGTCCCCGAGCAGTACTTC
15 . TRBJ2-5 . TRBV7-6 CASSLGWLAMETQYF TGTGCCAGCAGCTTAGGTTGGCTAGCTATGGAGACCCAGTACTTC
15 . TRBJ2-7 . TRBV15 CATSRSRDTSYEQYF TGTGCCACCAGCAGGTCCCGGGACACCTCCTACGAGCAGTACTTC
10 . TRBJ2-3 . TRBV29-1 CVGAGDTQYF TGTGTGGGGGCCGGGGATACGCAGTATTTT
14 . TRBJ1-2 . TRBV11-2 CASSVDEGSIGYTF TGTGCCAGCAGCGTCGATGAGGGATCTATTGGCTACACCTTC
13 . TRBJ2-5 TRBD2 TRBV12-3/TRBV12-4 CASTGGVRGTQYF TGTGCCAGCACGGGGGGGGTCCGGGGTACCCAGTACTTC
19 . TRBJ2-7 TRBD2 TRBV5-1 CASSLAVPGLAGGPYEQYF TGCGCCAGCAGCTTGGCAGTCCCGGGACTAGCGGGGGGCCCCTACGAGCAGTACTTC
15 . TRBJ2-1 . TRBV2 CASRWGGGWEYEQFF TGTGCCAGCAGGTGGGGTGGCGGGTGGGAGTATGAGCAGTTCTTC
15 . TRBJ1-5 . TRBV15 CATSRDKGSNQPQHF TGTGCCACCAGCAGAGACAAGGGGAGCAATCAGCCCCAGCATTTT
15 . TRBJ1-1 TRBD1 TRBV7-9 CASSLGQNRGAEAFF TGTGCCAGCAGCTTAGGACAAAACAGGGGGGCTGAAGCTTTCTTT
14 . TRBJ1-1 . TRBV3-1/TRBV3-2 CASSHHRDHTEAFF TGTGCCAGCAGCCATCACAGGGACCACACTGAAGCTTTCTTT
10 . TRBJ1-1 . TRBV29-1 CSVEVTEAFF TGCAGCGTTGAGGTCACTGAAGCTTTCTTT
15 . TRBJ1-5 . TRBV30 CAWTHGQGSNQPQHF TGTGCCTGGACCCACGGGCAGGGGAGCAATCAGCCCCAGCATTTT
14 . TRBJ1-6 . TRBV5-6 CASSFPGQPSPLHF TGTGCCAGCAGCTTCCCTGGACAGCCTTCACCCCTCCACTTT
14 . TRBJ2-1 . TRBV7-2 CASSFGHNYNEQFF TGTGCCAGCAGCTTCGGGCATAACTACAATGAGCAGTTCTTC
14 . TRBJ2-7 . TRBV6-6 CASSYSRGTYEQYF TGTGCCAGCAGTTACTCTCGCGGAACCTACGAGCAGTACTTC
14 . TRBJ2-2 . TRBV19 CATVPGGNTGELFF TGTGCCACTGTCCCCGGCGGGAACACCGGGGAGCTGTTTTTT